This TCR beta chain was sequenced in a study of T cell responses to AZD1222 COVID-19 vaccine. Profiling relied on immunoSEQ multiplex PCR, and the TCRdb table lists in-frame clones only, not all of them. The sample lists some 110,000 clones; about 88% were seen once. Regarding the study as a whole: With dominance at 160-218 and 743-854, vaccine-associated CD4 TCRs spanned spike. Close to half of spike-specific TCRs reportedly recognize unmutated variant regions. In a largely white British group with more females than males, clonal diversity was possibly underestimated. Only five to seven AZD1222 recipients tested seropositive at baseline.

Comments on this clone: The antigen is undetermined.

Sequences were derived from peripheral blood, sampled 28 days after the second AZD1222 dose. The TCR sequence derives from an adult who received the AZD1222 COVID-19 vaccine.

The DNA for the CDR3 is TGTGCCAGCAGCTTGCTTGGGACGAAATTCGACGAGCAGTACTTC. Protein product: CASSLLGTKFDEQYF. The chain joins TRBV5-8 to TRBJ2-7; D possibly uses TRBD1 or TRBD2 (5 bases each). V lost 1 base and J lost 5, with 16 bases in between. CDR3 length equals 15 residues. The germline CDR1 and CDR2 sequences are SGHTS and YDEGEE. Looking up the rest from reference TRBV5-8 and TRBJ2-7 gives the full variable domain: EAGVTQSPTHLIKTRGQQATLRCSPISGHTSVYWYQQALGLGLQFLLWYDEGEERNRGNFPPRFSGRQFPNYSSELNVNALELEDSALYLCASSLLGTKFDEQYFGPGTRLTVT.